The 29 T cell receptor beta chains presented below share a single source sample, sequenced in a study of regulatory T cells in long-lasting Graves disease. Time point reported: newly diagnosed GD, antithyroid drugs for less than 3 months. Isolated PBMC RNA provided the starting material for the TCR library. The TCR beta library used iRepertoire HTBI primers with Arm-PCR amplification of CDR3. TCRdb re-called the multiplex PCR reads through MiXCR, storing one row per CDR3 protein. There are some 250,000 distinct CDR3 sequences in the sample; under 20% occur only once, and 12% to 15% lies in the top ten. This sample also appeared in a second study, on T cells in Graves' hyperthyroidism and ophthalmopathy.

The sequences come from peripheral blood mononuclear cells (PBMCs), collected at new diagnosis, from a patient treated with antithyroid drugs. These receptors were collected from a woman aged 30 to 39 with Graves disease.

The chain recombines TRBV9 with TRBJ2-7, with 10 nucleotides matching TRBD1. Unmatched junction bases numbered 4, after V lost 0 bases and J lost 4 bases. Germline values: CDR1 SGDLS, CDR2 YYNGEE. This CDR3 is 15 amino acids long. The CDR3, as DNA: TGTGCCAGCAGCGTAGACCGGGACAGGGGATACGAGCAGTACTTC. This gives the protein CASSVDRDRGYEQYF.

In this sample, this clonotype turned up a few times. Being one base from a much bigger clone, this may be a read error. J is TRBJ1-1 and V is TRBV20-1, with 9 bases aligning to TRBD1. Trimming took 0 bases from V and 6 from J; bases not matched to a gene: 5. The CDR3 length is 14 residues. The germline gives CDR1 DFQATT, CDR2 SNEGSKA (reference sequence). CDR3 protein: CSAREGTGRAEAFF. The CDR3 nucleotides read TGCAGTGCTAGAGAGGGGACAGGGCGAGCTGAAGCTTTCTTT.

As for this clonotype: A far larger clone is a single base away, which makes a read error likely. The chain carries TRBV3-1 and TRBJ1-1, with a possible D match to TRBD1 (6 bases). Looked up from germline, CDR1 is LGHDT and CDR2 is YNNKEL (reference sequence). The CDR3 has 14 amino acids. The CDR3 coding sequence is TGTGCCAGCAGCCGCCAGGGGCTGAACACTGAAGCTCTCTTT. It encodes CASSRQGLNTEALF.

This clonotype was recorded many times. The J gene is TRBJ1-5, the V gene TRBV6-5; D may be TRBD1 (6 bases). V gave up 1 base and J gave up 3 bases, with 16 bases separating them. The CDR3 loop spans 17 amino acids. CDR1 and CDR2 from the germline V gene are MNHEY and SVGAGI. CDR3 bases: TGTGCCAGCAGTTACTTCCCAGAGACAGGCCCCAATCAGCCCCAGCATTTT. It encodes CASSYFPETGPNQPQHF.

The V gene is TRBV19, the J gene TRBJ1-5; D is uncertain. The V and J ends lost 10 bases and 6 bases respectively, with 10 bases between them. The length of the CDR3 is 11 residues. Germline V lookup: CDR1 LNHDA, CDR2 SQIVND (reference sequence). The CDR3 spells CANPGRQPQHF. The CDR3, as DNA: TGTGCCAATCCCGGTCGTCAGCCCCAGCATTTT. The full variable domain, completed using reference TRBV19 and TRBJ1-5, is DGGITQSPKYLFRKEGQNVTLSCEQNLNHDAMYWYRQDPGQGLRLIYYSQIVNDFQKGDIAEGYSVSREKKESFPLTVTSAQKNPTAFYLCANPGRQPQHFGDGTRLSIL.

This clonotype occurred a few times. The chain employs TRBV7-9 and TRBJ2-3; D unclear. The CDR3 extends over 17 amino acids. The V end lost 5 bases, the J end lost 0 bases, and 18 bases lay between the germline ends. In germline, CDR1 is SEHNR, CDR2 FQNEAQ (reference sequence). CDR3 DNA sequence: TGTGCCAGCAGCACCCGGGCCCCTGGCTCTAGCACAGATACGCAGTATTTT. Translated: CASSTRAPGSSTDTQYF.

This clonotype was detected many times. The V and J genes are TRBV5-1 and TRBJ2-7; 7 bases match TRBD2. This CDR3 has 16 residues. Germline V CDR1 and CDR2: SGHRS, YFSETQ. Losses at the gene ends were 2 bases for V and 0 bases for J; bases not matched to a gene: 8. For the CDR3, the DNA is TGCGCCAGCAGCTTTTCACCGGGGGGAAGCTCCTACGAGCAGTACTTC. This sequence encodes CASSFSPGGSSYEQYF.

Comment on this clonotype: A far more abundant clone sits one base away, making this likely a read error. The J gene is TRBJ2-7, the V gene TRBV6-6; 11 positions match TRBD2. Germline values: CDR1 MNHNY, CDR2 SVGAGI (reference sequence). CDR3 size: 17 residues. CDR3 residues: CAGSYSTSGGYSYEQYF. The CDR3 DNA is TGTGCCGGCAGTTACTCAACTAGCGGGGGATATTCCTACGAGCAGTACTTC.

This clonotype was counted ten times or more. The rearrangement links TRBV20-1 to TRBJ2-3; D perhaps matches TRBD1 (6 bases). V shed 7 bases and J shed 0 bases, with 17 bases lying between them. Germline-derived CDR1 and CDR2 are DFQATT and SNEGSKA (reference sequence). This CDR3 has 15 residues. This CDR3 is CSVPAGAASTDTQYF. The DNA for the CDR3 is TGCAGTGTCCCCGCAGGGGCAGCTAGCACAGATACGCAGTATTTT.

This clonotype was seen repeatedly, ten times or more. The J gene is TRBJ2-1, the V gene TRBV5-5, with unresolved D. CDR3 length: 12 amino acids. The germline CDR1 and CDR2 sequences are SGHKS and YYEKEE (reference sequence). V was trimmed by 2 bases and J by 5 bases, leaving 5 bases between them. The CDR3 sequence is CASSFGDNEQFF. CDR3 coding DNA: TGTGCCAGCAGCTTTGGGGACAATGAGCAGTTCTTC. The full variable domain, in which reference TRBV5-5 and TRBJ2-1 provide the parts outside the CDR3, is DAGVTQSPTHLIKTRGQQVTLRCSPISGHKSVSWYQQVLGQGPQFIFQYYEKEERGRGNFPDRFSARQFPNYSSELNVNALLLGDSALYLCASSFGDNEQFFGPGTRLTVL.

This clonotype has at least ten counts. The V call is TRBV18, the J call TRBJ2-2; 7 nucleotides agree with TRBD1. Germline CDR1 reads KGHSH; CDR2 reads LQKENI. Trimming cost V 2 bases and J 4 bases; bases outside gene matches: 4. The CDR3 is made up of 15 amino acids. CDR3 sequence: CASSPGTDITGELFF. CDR3 DNA sequence: TGTGCCAGCTCACCAGGGACAGATATCACCGGGGAGCTGTTTTTT.

At least ten counts were recorded for this clonotype. The rearrangement links TRBV7-8 to TRBJ1-2, with 7 positions matching TRBD1. The germline V gene encodes CDR1 SGHVS and CDR2 FQNEAQ. The CDR3 is 14 amino acids. The junction had 3 bases not matched to a gene; V was cut back by 1 base and J by 4 bases. CDR3 bases: TGTGCCAGCAGCTTAGAGGGACAGACCTATGGCTACACCTTC. This gives the protein CASSLEGQTYGYTF.

This chain links TRBV11-2 with TRBJ2-1; TRBD2 might be the D (6 bases). Trimming left V 2 bases short and J 4 bases short, with 18 bases between. CDR3 length: 17 amino acids. The germline gives CDR1 SGHAT, CDR2 FQNNGV. CDR3: CASSLPLGRLRYNEQFF. CDR3 bases: TGTGCCAGCAGCTTACCCCTAGGGAGGTTACGGTACAATGAGCAGTTCTTC. Full variable domain (outside the CDR3, taken from reference TRBV11-2 and TRBJ2-1): EAGVAQSPRYKIIEKRQSVAFWCNPISGHATLYWYQQILGQGPKLLIQFQNNGVVDDSQLPKDRFSAERLKGVDSTLKIQPAKLEDSAVYLCASSLPLGRLRYNEQFFGPGTRLTVL.

This clonotype was seen ten or more times. This chain links TRBV7-2 with TRBJ1-1; 7 bases fit TRBD1. CDR1 and CDR2 from the germline V gene are SGHTA and FQGNSA. V lost 5 bases, J lost 3 bases, and 6 bases stayed unmatched. CDR3 length: 14 residues. The DNA for the CDR3 is TGTGCCAGCAGCAGGGGACAGAAGTACACTGAAGCTTTCTTT. Its translation is CASSRGQKYTEAFF.

The J gene is TRBJ1-1, the V gene TRBV27; 8 bases line up with TRBD1. Germline V CDR1 and CDR2: MNHEY, SMNVEV (reference sequence). The CDR3 is 13 amino acids. J gave up 2 bases and V 8 bases, and 4 bases lay outside the gene matches. CDR3 DNA: TGTGCCAGCGGACAGGGATATAACACTGAAGCTTTCTTT. It encodes CASGQGYNTEAFF.

This clonotype has ten or more counts. This chain uses TRBV7-2 with TRBJ2-7; D not resolved. The germline V gene has CDR1 SGHTA and CDR2 FQGNSA. The CDR3 contains 13 residues. V gave up 1 base and J gave up 5 bases, with 9 bases separating them. The chain's CDR3 is CASSLEFWDEQYF. CDR3 nucleotide sequence: TGTGCCAGCAGCTTAGAATTCTGGGACGAGCAGTACTTC. Based on the CDR3 plus reference TRBV7-2 and TRBJ2-7, the full variable domain is GAGVSQSPSNKVTEKGKDVELRCDPISGHTALYWYRQSLGQGLEFLIYFQGNSAPDKSGLPSDRFSAERTGGSVSTLTIQRTQQEDSAVYLCASSLEFWDEQYFGPGTRLTVT.

This clonotype was detected ten times or more. This chain uses TRBV11-2 with TRBJ2-3; TRBD2 matches at 14 bases. Trimming took 5 bases from V and 5 from J; bases not matched to a gene: 3. The CDR3 extends over 15 amino acids. Germline V gene sequence: CDR1 SGHAT, CDR2 FQNNGV. As DNA, the CDR3 is TGTGCCAGCAGCGCGACTAGCGGGGGGGAAGATACGCAGTATTTT. The encoded protein is CASSATSGGEDTQYF. The variable domain in full, with the rest retrieved from reference TRBV11-2 and TRBJ2-3, is EAGVAQSPRYKIIEKRQSVAFWCNPISGHATLYWYQQILGQGPKLLIQFQNNGVVDDSQLPKDRFSAERLKGVDSTLKIQPAKLEDSAVYLCASSATSGGEDTQYFGPGTRLTVL.

This clonotype was detected a few times. The chain links TRBV4-2 to TRBJ1-4, with D maybe TRBD1 (6 bases). Trimming took off 9 bases at V and 4 bases at J, with 15 bases between the two ends. There are 14 residues in the CDR3. Germline V gene sequence: CDR1 LGHNA, CDR2 YNFKEQ. CDR3 DNA sequence: TGTGCCAGTCGCGGACAGTTCGATAATGAAAAACTGTTTTTT. Its translation is CASRGQFDNEKLFF.

This clonotype appeared a single time. A read error is the likely source, as a far larger clone sits one nucleotide away. The V and J genes are TRBV11-2 and TRBJ1-2; D gene ambiguous. Germline V lookup: CDR1 SGHAT, CDR2 FQNNGV. This CDR3 has 15 residues. V was cut by 8 bases and J by 6 bases, with 22 bases left in between. The CDR3 nucleotides read TGTGCCAGCTCACCGAGCGGCAAGGAAACAGATGGCTACACCTTC. Protein: CASSPSGKETDGYTF.

V gene TRBV20-1 combines with J gene TRBJ1-2; 11 bases line up with TRBD1. The V gene end was trimmed by 5 bases and the J gene end by 8 bases; junction bases not matched to a gene: 10. The germline CDR1 and CDR2 sequences are DFQATT and SNEGSKA (reference sequence). This CDR3 has 14 amino acids. CDR3 nucleotides: TGCAGTGCTGGAGGACCCGGGACAGGGGGAGGCTACACCTTC. Protein: CSAGGPGTGGGYTF.

This clonotype has ten or more counts. The chain combines TRBV3-1 with TRBJ1-2; 8 nucleotides line up with TRBD1. J lost 8 bases, V lost 4 bases, and 6 bases had no gene match. CDR3 length: 13 residues. CDR1 is LGHDT and CDR2 is YNNKEL in the germline V gene (reference sequence). The CDR3 loop is CASSPDRALGYTF. DNA for the CDR3: TGTGCCAGCAGCCCGGACAGGGCTCTCGGCTACACCTTC.

This clonotype was seen repeatedly, ten times or more. The V and J genes are TRBV7-2 and TRBJ2-7; TRBD1 is a possible D gene (5 bases). This CDR3 is built from 14 residues. The V gene lost 4 bases and the J gene lost 0 bases, with 10 bases spanning the gap. The germline CDR1 and CDR2 sequences are SGHTA and FQGNSA. The CDR3: CASSWGRSSYEQYF. DNA for the CDR3: TGTGCCAGCAGCTGGGGCAGGAGCTCCTACGAGCAGTACTTC.

This clonotype was detected only a few times. The chain has TRBV4-2 and TRBJ2-1, with D perhaps TRBD1 or TRBD2 (5 bases each). Germline V gene sequence: CDR1 LGHNA, CDR2 YNFKEQ. This CDR3 comprises 13 residues. The V gene lost 4 bases and the J gene lost 7 bases, with 11 bases spanning the gap. CDR3 in DNA: TGTGCCAGCAGCCCGGGGCTAAAGAATGAGCAGTTCTTC. It yields the protein CASSPGLKNEQFF.

At least ten counts were recorded for this clonotype. The rearrangement links TRBV20-1 to TRBJ1-2; D possibly corresponds to TRBD1 (5 bases). CDR1 is DFQATT, CDR2 SNEGSKA, per germline (reference sequence). This CDR3 contains 16 residues. With 0 bases removed from V and 4 bases from J, the gap between germline ends came to 18 bases. The CDR3 protein is CSARDSTVGPSYGYTF. Here the CDR3 DNA reads TGCAGTGCTAGAGATTCTACGGTGGGGCCTAGCTATGGCTACACCTTC.

In its sample, this clonotype was seen many times. The rearrangement joins TRBV18 to TRBJ2-3, with D perhaps assigned TRBD1 or TRBD2 (5 bases each). There are 17 residues in the CDR3. Per the germline V gene, CDR1 is KGHSH and CDR2 is LQKENI. V was shortened by 3 bases and J by 0 bases, with 16 bases between the two germline ends. The chain's CDR3 is CASSPLTRDRSTDTQYF. CDR3 DNA sequence: TGTGCCAGCTCACCCCTAACCCGGGACCGAAGCACAGATACGCAGTATTTT.

This clonotype came up many times. The chain has TRBV9 and TRBJ1-2, with TRBD1 identical over 7 bases. From germline, CDR1 is SGDLS and CDR2 YYNGEE. The CDR3 is made up of 12 amino acids. Trimming at V came to 6 bases and at J to 7 bases, leaving 6 bases not matched to a gene. CDR3 in DNA: TGTGCCAGCACCATTGGACAGGTTGGCTACACCTTC. Its translation is CASTIGQVGYTF.

This clonotype was found many times. V usage is TRBV5-1 and J usage is TRBJ1-5; TRBD1 matches 8 bases. The CDR3 consists of 15 residues. Trimming removed 1 base from V and 2 bases from J; junction bases left unmatched: 2. Germline V gene data show CDR1 as SGHRS and CDR2 as YFSETQ. The CDR3 loop is CASSLTGGGNQPQHF. For the CDR3, the DNA is TGCGCCAGCAGCTTGACAGGGGGTGGCAATCAGCCCCAGCATTTT.

The sample holds many counts of this clonotype. This chain uses TRBV28 with TRBJ2-1; 9 bases are a match to TRBD1. V dropped 7 bases and J dropped 0; count of bases not matched to a gene: 7. The CDR3 sequence is 16 residues long. Germline CDR1 is MDHEN and CDR2 is SYDVKM. The CDR3 loop is CASKSYRGLSYNEQFF. The CDR3 bases are TGTGCCAGCAAGTCATACAGGGGGCTCTCCTACAATGAGCAGTTCTTC.

In its sample, this clonotype was seen many times. The chain has TRBV20-1 and TRBJ2-1; 8 nucleotides match TRBD2. The germline CDR1 and CDR2 sequences are DFQATT and SNEGSKA (reference sequence). J gave up 0 bases and V 0 bases, and 16 bases lay outside the gene matches. The length of the CDR3 is 20 residues. CDR3: CSARDSLAREGGRSYNEQFF. The CDR3, as DNA: TGCAGTGCTAGAGATAGTTTGGCCCGGGAGGGGGGTCGCTCCTACAATGAGCAGTTCTTC.